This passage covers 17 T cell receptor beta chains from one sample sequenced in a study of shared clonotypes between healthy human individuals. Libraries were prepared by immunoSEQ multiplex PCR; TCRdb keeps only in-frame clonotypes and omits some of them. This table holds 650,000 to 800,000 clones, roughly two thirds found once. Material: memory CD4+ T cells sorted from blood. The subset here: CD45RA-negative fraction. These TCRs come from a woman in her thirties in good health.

CDR3 DNA: TGCGCCAGCAGTGAGTCGATGGAGGGGCTTCAGCCCCAGCATTTT. This encodes CASSESMEGLQPQHF. The chain recombines TRBV10-2 with TRBJ1-5, with D possibly matching TRBD1 (5 bases). The CDR3 sequence is 15 residues long. In germline, CDR1 is WSHSY, CDR2 SAAADI. V was pared by 0 bases and J by 6 bases, with 12 bases between.

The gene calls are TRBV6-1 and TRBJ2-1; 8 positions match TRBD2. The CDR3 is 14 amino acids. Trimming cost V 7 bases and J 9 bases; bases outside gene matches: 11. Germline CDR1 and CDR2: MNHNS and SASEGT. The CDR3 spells CASTQTSEVSEQFF. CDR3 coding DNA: TGTGCCAGCACCCAGACTAGCGAGGTCAGTGAGCAGTTCTTC.

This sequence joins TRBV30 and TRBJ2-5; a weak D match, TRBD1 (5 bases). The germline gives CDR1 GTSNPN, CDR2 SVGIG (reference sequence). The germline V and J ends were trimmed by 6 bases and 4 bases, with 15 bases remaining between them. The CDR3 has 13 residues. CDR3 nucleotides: TGTGCCTGCGAAAGGGGCCAAAGAGAGACCCAGTACTTC. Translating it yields CACERGQRETQYF. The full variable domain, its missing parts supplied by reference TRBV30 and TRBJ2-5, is SQTIHQWPATLVQPVGSPLSLECTVEGTSNPNLYWYRQAAGRGLQLLFYSVGIGQISSEVPQNLSASRPQDRQFILSSKKLLLSDSGFYLCACERGQRETQYFGPGTRLLVL.

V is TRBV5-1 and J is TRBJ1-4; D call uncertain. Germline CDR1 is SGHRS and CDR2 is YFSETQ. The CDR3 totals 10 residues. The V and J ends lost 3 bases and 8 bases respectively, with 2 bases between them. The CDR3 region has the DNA TGCGCCAGCAGCTGGGAAAAACTGTTTTTT. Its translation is CASSWEKLFF.

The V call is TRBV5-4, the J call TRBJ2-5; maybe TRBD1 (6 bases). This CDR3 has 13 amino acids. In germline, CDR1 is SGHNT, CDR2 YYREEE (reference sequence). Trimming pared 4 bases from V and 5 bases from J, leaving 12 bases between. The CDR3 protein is CASSRTGMETQYF. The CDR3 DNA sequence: TGTGCCAGCAGCCGTACAGGGATGGAGACCCAGTACTTC.

The CDR3 sequence: CASKSGGPMNSYNEQFF. CDR3 nucleotide sequence: TGTGCCAGTAAGTCGGGAGGGCCCATGAACTCCTACAATGAGCAGTTCTTC. The genes are TRBV19 and TRBJ2-1, with 8 bases lining up with TRBD2. The CDR3 covers 17 residues. Germline V gene sequence: CDR1 LNHDA, CDR2 SQIVND (reference sequence). Germline trimming cut 7 bases from V and 0 bases from J; bases unmatched to any gene: 11. Based on the CDR3 plus reference TRBV19 and TRBJ2-1, the full variable domain is DGGITQSPKYLFRKEGQNVTLSCEQNLNHDAMYWYRQDPGQGLRLIYYSQIVNDFQKGDIAEGYSVSREKKESFPLTVTSAQKNPTAFYLCASKSGGPMNSYNEQFFGPGTRLTVL.

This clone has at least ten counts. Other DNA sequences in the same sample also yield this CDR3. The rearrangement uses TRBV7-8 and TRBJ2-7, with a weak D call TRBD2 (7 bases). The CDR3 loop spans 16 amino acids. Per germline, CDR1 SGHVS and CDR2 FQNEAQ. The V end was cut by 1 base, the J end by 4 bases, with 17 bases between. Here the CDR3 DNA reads TGTGCCAGCAGCTTAGAGGGCGGGGGCCCTAGATACGAGCAGTACTTC. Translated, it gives CASSLEGGGPRYEQYF. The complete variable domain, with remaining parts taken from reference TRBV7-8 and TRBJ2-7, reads GAGVSQSPRYKVAKRGQDVALRCDPISGHVSLFWYQQALGQGPEFLTYFQNEAQLDKSGLPSDRFFAERPEGSVSTLKIQRTQQEDSAVYLCASSLEGGGPRYEQYFGPGTRLTVT.

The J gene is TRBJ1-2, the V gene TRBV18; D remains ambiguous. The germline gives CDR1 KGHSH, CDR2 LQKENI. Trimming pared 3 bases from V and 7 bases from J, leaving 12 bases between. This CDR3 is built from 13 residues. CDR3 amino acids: CASSPSGEGGYTF. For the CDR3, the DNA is TGTGCCAGCTCACCCTCTGGGGAGGGTGGCTACACCTTC. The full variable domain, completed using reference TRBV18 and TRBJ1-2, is NAGVMQNPRHLVRRRGQEARLRCSPMKGHSHVYWYRQLPEEGLKFMVYLQKENIIDESGMPKERFSAEFPKEGPSILRIQQVVRGDSAAYFCASSPSGEGGYTFGSGTRLTVV.

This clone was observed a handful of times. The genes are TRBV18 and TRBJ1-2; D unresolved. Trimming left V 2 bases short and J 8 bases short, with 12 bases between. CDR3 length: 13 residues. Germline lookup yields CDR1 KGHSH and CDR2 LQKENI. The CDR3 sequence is CASSPVRADGYTF. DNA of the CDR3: TGTGCCAGCTCACCAGTGAGGGCTGACGGCTACACCTTC.

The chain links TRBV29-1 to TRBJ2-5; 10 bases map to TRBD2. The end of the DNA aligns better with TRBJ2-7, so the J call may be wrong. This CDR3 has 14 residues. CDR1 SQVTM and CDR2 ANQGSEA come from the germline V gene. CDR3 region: CSVVSSGRFNEQYF. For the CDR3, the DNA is TGCAGCGTTGTGTCTAGCGGGAGATTCAACGAGCAGTACTTC.

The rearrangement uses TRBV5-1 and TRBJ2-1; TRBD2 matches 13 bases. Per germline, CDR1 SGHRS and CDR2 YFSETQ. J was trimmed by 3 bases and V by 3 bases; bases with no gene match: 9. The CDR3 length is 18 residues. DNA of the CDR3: TGCGCCAGCAGCTCCACTGGACTAGCGGGAGTTGGCTACAATGAGCAGTTCTTC. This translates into CASSSTGLAGVGYNEQFF.

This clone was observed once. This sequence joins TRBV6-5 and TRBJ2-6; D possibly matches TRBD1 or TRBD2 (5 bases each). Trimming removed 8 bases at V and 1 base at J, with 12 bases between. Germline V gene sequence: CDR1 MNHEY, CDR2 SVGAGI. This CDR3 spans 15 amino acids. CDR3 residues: CASRDPGSGANVLTF. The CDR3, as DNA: TGTGCCAGCCGGGACCCCGGTTCTGGGGCCAACGTCCTGACTTTC.

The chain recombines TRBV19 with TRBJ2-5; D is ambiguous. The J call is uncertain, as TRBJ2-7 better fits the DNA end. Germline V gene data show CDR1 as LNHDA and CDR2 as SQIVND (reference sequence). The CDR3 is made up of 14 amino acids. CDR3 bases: TGTGCCAGTAGTATAGGGCAGAGCAACTACGAGCAGTACTTC. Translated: CASSIGQSNYEQYF.

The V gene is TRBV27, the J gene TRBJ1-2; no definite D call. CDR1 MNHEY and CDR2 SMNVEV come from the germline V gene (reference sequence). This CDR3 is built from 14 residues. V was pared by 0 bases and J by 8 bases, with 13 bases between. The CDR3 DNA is TGTGCCAGCAGTTTATCGGGGTCCACAGAAGGCTACACCTTC. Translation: CASSLSGSTEGYTF.

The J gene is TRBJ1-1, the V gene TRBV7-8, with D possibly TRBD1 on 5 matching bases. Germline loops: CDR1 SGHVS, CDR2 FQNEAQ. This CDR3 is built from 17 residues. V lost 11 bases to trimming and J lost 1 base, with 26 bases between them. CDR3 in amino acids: CASIGWGRRTANTEAFF. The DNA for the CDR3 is TGTGCCTCCATAGGTTGGGGACGCCGCACGGCGAACACTGAAGCTTTCTTT. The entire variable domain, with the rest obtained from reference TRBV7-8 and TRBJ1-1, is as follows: GAGVSQSPRYKVAKRGQDVALRCDPISGHVSLFWYQQALGQGPEFLTYFQNEAQLDKSGLPSDRFFAERPEGSVSTLKIQRTQQEDSAVYLCASIGWGRRTANTEAFFGQGTRLTVV.

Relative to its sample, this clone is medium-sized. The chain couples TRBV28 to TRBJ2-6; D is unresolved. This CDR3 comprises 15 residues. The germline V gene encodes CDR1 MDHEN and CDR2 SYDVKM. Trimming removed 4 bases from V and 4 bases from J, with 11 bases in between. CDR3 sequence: CASSWFGGGANVLTF. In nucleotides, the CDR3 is TGTGCCAGCAGTTGGTTTGGTGGGGGGGCCAACGTCCTGACTTTC.

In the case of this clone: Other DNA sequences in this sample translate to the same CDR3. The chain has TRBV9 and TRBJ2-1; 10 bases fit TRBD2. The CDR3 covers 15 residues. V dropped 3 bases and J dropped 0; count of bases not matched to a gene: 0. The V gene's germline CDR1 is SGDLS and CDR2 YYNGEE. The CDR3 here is CASSGTSGSYNEQFF. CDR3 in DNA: TGTGCCAGCAGCGGGACTAGCGGCTCCTACAATGAGCAGTTCTTC.